The 20 T cell receptor beta chains reported below all come from one sample, sequenced in a study of healthy donors' naive CD4 and CD8 T cells. TCR libraries were built from 500 to 600 ng of total RNA by linear amplification. TCRdb re-called the reads with MiXCR, one entry per CDR3 protein. The table records about 180,000 distinct CDR3 sequences, around 74% of them present only once. The sample consisted of naive CD4+ and CD8+ T cells sorted from blood, pooled from several donors. Every receptor here comes from a pool of human donors in good health; the sample pools cells from several healthy donors.

The chain uses TRBV5-6 and TRBJ2-7, with a possible D match to TRBD1 (6 bases). This CDR3 spans 15 amino acids. Per germline, CDR1 SGHDT and CDR2 YYEEEE. Trimming left V 0 bases short and J 3 bases short, with 13 bases between. CDR3 protein: CASSLEGHWDYEQYF. The CDR3 DNA sequence: TGTGCCAGCAGCTTGGAGGGACATTGGGACTACGAGCAGTACTTC.

This clonotype has just a few counts. The rearrangement links TRBV13 to TRBJ1-3, with 8 bases identical to TRBD1. The V gene's germline CDR1 is PRHDT and CDR2 FYEKMQ (reference sequence). This CDR3 contains 16 residues. V lost 5 bases to trimming and J lost 4 bases; unmatched junction nucleotides: 10. CDR3 sequence (DNA): TGTGCCAGCAGCCCCTTCGGACAGGGCAGCGGAAACACCATATATTTT. Translating it yields CASSPFGQGSGNTIYF.

The V call is TRBV18, the J call TRBJ1-1; D is ambiguous. With 6 bases removed from V and 3 bases from J, the gap between germline ends came to 8 bases. This CDR3 comprises 12 residues. Germline CDR1 is KGHSH and CDR2 is LQKENI. The CDR3: CASSLTHTEAFF. CDR3 sequence (DNA): TGTGCCAGCTCGCTAACCCACACTGAAGCTTTCTTT.

CDR3: CASSIRTGHMNTEAFF. The CDR3 DNA is TGTGCCAGTAGTATCAGGACAGGGCACATGAACACTGAAGCTTTCTTT. This chain links TRBV19 with TRBJ1-1; 8 bases are a match to TRBD1. The V gene's germline CDR1 is LNHDA and CDR2 SQIVND (reference sequence). This CDR3 contains 16 residues. J gave up 0 bases and V 3 bases, and 6 bases lay outside the gene matches.

The chain is built from TRBV29-1 and TRBJ2-1; TRBD2 agrees at 10 bases. The V gene end was trimmed by 7 bases and the J gene end by 5 bases; junction bases not matched to a gene: 14. The CDR3 has 16 residues. CDR1 SQVTM and CDR2 ANQGSEA come from the germline V gene. The CDR3 DNA reads TGCAGCGGTACGGGACTAGCGTTAAGGCCTAACAATGAGCAGTTCTTC. Translating it yields CSGTGLALRPNNEQFF.

This chain uses TRBV4-1 with TRBJ1-1; D remains unclear. V lost 4 bases and J 0 bases, leaving 18 bases between the germline ends. Germline V gene sequence: CDR1 MGHRA, CDR2 YSYEKL. The CDR3 length is 17 residues. The DNA for the CDR3 is TGCGCCAGCAGCCTAGACCCGGCGGCAATAATGAACACTGAAGCTTTCTTT. Translated: CASSLDPAAIMNTEAFF.

The chain couples TRBV11-1 to TRBJ2-3; D is possibly TRBD2 (6 bases). The CDR3 contains 14 residues. V lost 8 bases and J lost 5, with 17 bases in between. Germline V gene data show CDR1 as SGHAT and CDR2 as FQDESV (reference sequence). CDR3 bases: TGTGCCAGCGAATCGGGTAGGGGAGGAGATACGCAGTATTTT. This translates into CASESGRGGDTQYF.

This clonotype was observed a few times. The rearrangement links TRBV11-2 to TRBJ2-7, with D perhaps being TRBD1 or TRBD2 (5 bases each). Germline values: CDR1 SGHAT, CDR2 FQNNGV. CDR3 length equals 12 residues. V was trimmed by 2 bases and J by 6 bases, leaving 8 bases between them. DNA of the CDR3: TGTGCCAGCAGCTTAATGGGGACCGAGCAGTACTTC. Translated, it gives CASSLMGTEQYF.

V and J are TRBV7-8 and TRBJ1-5; perhaps TRBD1 as D (6 bases). Trimming removed 5 bases from V and 3 bases from J, with 11 bases in between. The germline CDR1 and CDR2 sequences are SGHVS and FQNEAQ. CDR3 size: 14 residues. CDR3 nucleotide sequence: TGTGCCAGCAGCCCAAACAGGGCCAATCAGCCCCAGCATTTT. Its protein is CASSPNRANQPQHF. The variable domain in full, with the rest retrieved from reference TRBV7-8 and TRBJ1-5, is GAGVSQSPRYKVAKRGQDVALRCDPISGHVSLFWYQQALGQGPEFLTYFQNEAQLDKSGLPSDRFFAERPEGSVSTLKIQRTQQEDSAVYLCASSPNRANQPQHFGDGTRLSIL.

CDR3 loop: CASRTPGLPYNEQFF. The CDR3 nucleotides read TGTGCCAGCAGGACACCGGGACTACCCTACAATGAGCAGTTCTTC. The chain is built from TRBV6-5 and TRBJ2-1, with 7 bases that match TRBD2. The CDR3 sequence is 15 residues long. Germline values: CDR1 MNHEY, CDR2 SVGAGI. J lost 2 bases, V lost 6 bases, and 7 bases had no gene match.

The rearrangement joins TRBV21-1 to TRBJ2-3; no DNA check was done on the table's D call, TRBD2. TRBV21-1 is a recognized pseudogene. This CDR3 contains 17 residues. The CDR3 is CASSLPGTSGGTDTQYF. CDR3 DNA sequence: TGTGCCAGCAGCCTACCCGGGACTAGCGGGGGGACAGATACGCAGTATTTT.

The genes are TRBV29-1 and TRBJ2-7, with TRBD1 matching 10 bases. The J segment lost 3 bases and the V segment lost 4 bases, leaving 6 bases of the junction unmatched. The CDR3 is made up of 14 amino acids. Germline CDR1 and CDR2: SQVTM and ANQGSEA. CDR3 DNA sequence: TGCAGCGTTGGGGGACAGGGGCCCATCTACGAGCAGTACTTC. This gives the protein CSVGGQGPIYEQYF.

This sequence joins TRBV30 and TRBJ2-7, with D possibly matching TRBD1 (6 bases). With 1 base removed from V and 2 bases from J, the gap between germline ends came to 9 bases. Germline CDR1 and CDR2: GTSNPN and SVGIG (reference sequence). The CDR3 runs to 13 residues. The CDR3 loop reads CAWSAQGPYEQYF. The CDR3 bases are TGTGCCTGGAGTGCACAGGGACCCTACGAGCAGTACTTC.

The chain combines TRBV6-5 with TRBJ2-5; 9 bases agree with TRBD2. The germline CDR1 and CDR2 sequences are MNHEY and SVGAGI. V was clipped by 10 bases and J by 5 bases; unmatched bases: 14. The CDR3 is made up of 15 amino acids. The CDR3 reads CATIREAGGLETQYF. CDR3 nucleotides: TGTGCCACCATTCGCGAAGCGGGAGGTCTGGAGACCCAGTACTTC.

The rearrangement uses TRBV6-5 and TRBJ2-1; D is ambiguous. V lost 2 bases to trimming and J lost 8 bases, with 4 bases between them. CDR3 size: 11 residues. Germline CDR1 MNHEY, CDR2 SVGAGI. CDR3 in amino acids: CASSYADEQFF. The DNA for the CDR3 is TGTGCCAGCAGTTACGCGGATGAGCAGTTCTTC.

The CDR3 region has the DNA TGCAGCGTTGAAGAGAGGTCGGCAGGTGACTACGAGCAGTACTTC. Translation: CSVEERSAGDYEQYF. V and J are TRBV29-1 and TRBJ2-7; the D is unclear. The CDR3 spans 15 residues. Trimming removed 0 bases from V and 3 bases from J, with 15 bases in between. Germline V gene sequence: CDR1 SQVTM, CDR2 ANQGSEA.

This chain uses TRBV11-2 with TRBJ2-5; the D gene could be TRBD1 or TRBD2 (5 bases each). V was trimmed by 1 base and J by 1 base, leaving 19 bases between them. CDR3 length: 18 amino acids. The germline CDR1 and CDR2 sequences are SGHAT and FQNNGV. CDR3 in DNA: TGTGCCAGCAGCTTAGGGTTGACCTTGGGACCTTCCCAAGAGACCCAGTACTTC. Its translation is CASSLGLTLGPSQETQYF.

This chain links TRBV6-2 or TRBV6-3 with TRBJ2-7; 9 nucleotides agree with TRBD1. CDR3 length: 16 residues. CDR1 and CDR2 (germline): MNHEY, SVGEGT. V trimming: 7 bases; J trimming: 4 bases; junction bases outside the gene matches: 14. The CDR3 reads CASTDSVGQGWYEQYF. The CDR3 DNA follows: TGTGCCAGCACCGATTCTGTGGGACAGGGATGGTACGAGCAGTACTTC.

The table lists this clonotype with a few counts. This chain uses TRBV29-1 with TRBJ2-7; 7 bases are shared with TRBD1. With V trimmed by 5 bases and J by 0 bases, 13 bases remained unmatched. The CDR3 has 16 residues. Per the germline V gene, CDR1 is SQVTM and CDR2 is ANQGSEA. Written as DNA, the CDR3 is TGCAGCGTTTCCCTCGAAGGGGGCTTAAGCTCCTACGAGCAGTACTTC. Protein product: CSVSLEGGLSSYEQYF.

This clonotype was detected a few times. This chain uses TRBV5-4 with TRBJ2-3; D remains ambiguous. The V end was cut by 4 bases, the J end by 3 bases, with 12 bases between. The CDR3 has 14 residues. CDR1 and CDR2 (germline): SGHNT, YYREEE (reference sequence). CDR3 sequence reads: CASSNRQATDTQYF. The CDR3 nucleotides are TGTGCCAGCAGCAATCGACAAGCAACAGATACGCAGTATTTT.